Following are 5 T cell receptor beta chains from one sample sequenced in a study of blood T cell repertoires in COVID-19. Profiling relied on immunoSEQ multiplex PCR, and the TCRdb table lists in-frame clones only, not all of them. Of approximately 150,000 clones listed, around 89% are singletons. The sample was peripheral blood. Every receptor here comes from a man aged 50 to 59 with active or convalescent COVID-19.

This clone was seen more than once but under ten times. The DNA for the CDR3 is TGCGCCAGCAGCCCCCGGGCGGGTCGCACTGAAGCTTTCTTT. Its translation: CASSPRAGRTEAFF. V usage is TRBV5-1 and J usage is TRBJ1-1; D call uncertain. Trimming stripped 4 bases from V and 4 bases from J, with 14 bases between. The length of the CDR3 is 14 residues. Germline V gene data show CDR1 as SGHRS and CDR2 as YFSETQ.

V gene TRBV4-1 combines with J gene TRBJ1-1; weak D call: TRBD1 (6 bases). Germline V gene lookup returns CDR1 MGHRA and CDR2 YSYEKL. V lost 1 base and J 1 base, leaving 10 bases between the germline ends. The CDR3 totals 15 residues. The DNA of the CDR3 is TGCGCCAGCAGCCAAGGAGGCAGGGGGAACACTGAAGCTTTCTTT. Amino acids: CASSQGGRGNTEAFF.

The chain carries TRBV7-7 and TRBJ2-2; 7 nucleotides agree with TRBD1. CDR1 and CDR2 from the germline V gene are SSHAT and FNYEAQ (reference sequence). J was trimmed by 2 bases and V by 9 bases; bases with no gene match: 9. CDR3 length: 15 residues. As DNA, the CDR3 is TGTGCCAGTCGGGTGGGGACAGCAAACACCGGGGAGCTGTTTTTT. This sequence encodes CASRVGTANTGELFF.

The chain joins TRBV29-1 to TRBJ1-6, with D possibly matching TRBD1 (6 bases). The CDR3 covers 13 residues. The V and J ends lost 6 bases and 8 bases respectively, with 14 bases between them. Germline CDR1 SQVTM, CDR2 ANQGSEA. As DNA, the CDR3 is TGCAGCGTATTACAGGGTGGAGATTCACCCCTCCACTTT. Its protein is CSVLQGGDSPLHF.

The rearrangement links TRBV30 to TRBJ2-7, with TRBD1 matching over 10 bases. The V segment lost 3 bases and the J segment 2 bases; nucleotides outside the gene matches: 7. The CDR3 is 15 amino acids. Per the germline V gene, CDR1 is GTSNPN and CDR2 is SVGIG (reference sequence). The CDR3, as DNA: TGTGCCTGGAGGGAACCGGGACAGGGGACCTACGAGCAGTACTTC. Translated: CAWREPGQGTYEQYF.